Below are 14 T cell receptor beta chains sequenced from a single sample in a study of T-cell memory formation after mild COVID-19. TCRdb reprocessed the 5' RACE reads with MiXCR, giving one entry per CDR3 protein. This sample has about 430,000 distinct CDR3 sequences, with roughly a quarter found just once. Sequencing was done on a sample of PBMCs or a T cell subset sorted from them (not recorded which). These receptors all come from an adult woman who had mild COVID-19 (a few samples of this study predate the infection). Cell type and time point are not known.

The V and J genes are TRBV13 and TRBJ2-1, with 10 nucleotides matching TRBD2. The CDR3 has 16 amino acids. Germline values: CDR1 PRHDT, CDR2 FYEKMQ (reference sequence). Trimming removed 2 bases from V and 5 bases from J; junction bases left unmatched: 6. In nucleotides, the CDR3 is TGTGCCAGCAGCTTATCGGGGACTAGCGCTAACAATGAGCAGTTCTTC. Protein: CASSLSGTSANNEQFF.

The CDR3 DNA sequence: TGTGCCAGCAGCTTAAACCTAGCCGAGACCCAGTACTTC. Its protein is CASSLNLAETQYF. The J gene is TRBJ2-5, the V gene TRBV7-9, with D possibly being TRBD2 (5 bases). V was shortened by 2 bases and J by 5 bases, with 9 bases between the two germline ends. The CDR3 is 13 residues long. CDR1 is SEHNR and CDR2 is FQNEAQ in the germline V gene (reference sequence). Full variable domain (rest looked up from reference TRBV7-9 and TRBJ2-5): DTGVSQNPRHKITKRGQNVTFRCDPISEHNRLYWYRQTLGQGPEFLTYFQNEAQLEKSRLLSDRFSAERPKGSFSTLEIQRTEQGDSAMYLCASSLNLAETQYFGPGTRLLVL.

The rearrangement uses TRBV7-9 and TRBJ2-7; D unresolved. The V and J ends lost 2 bases and 3 bases respectively, with 8 bases between them. Germline CDR1 is SEHNR and CDR2 is FQNEAQ (reference sequence). This CDR3 is built from 13 residues. CDR3 sequence (DNA): TGTGCCAGCAGCTTACTCAGAGACTACGAGCAGTACTTC. Amino acids: CASSLLRDYEQYF.

A few counts support this clonotype. The chain combines TRBV15 with TRBJ1-1; possible D gene TRBD1, 6 bases. In germline, CDR1 is LNHNV, CDR2 YYDKDF (reference sequence). The CDR3 is made up of 12 amino acids. V lost 3 bases and J lost 4, with 6 bases in between. DNA of the CDR3: TGTGCCACCAGCAGGGACAGCACTGAAGCTTTCTTT. It translates to CATSRDSTEAFF.

This clonotype has a handful of counts. The V call is TRBV11-2, the J call TRBJ1-1; a possible D gene is TRBD1 (6 bases). Looked up from germline, CDR1 is SGHAT and CDR2 is FQNNGV. This CDR3 is built from 13 residues. The ends were cut back, 0 bases at V and 7 bases at J, with 9 bases in the middle. The CDR3 sequence: CASSLEKGGEAFF. CDR3 DNA: TGTGCCAGCAGCTTAGAGAAGGGGGGTGAAGCTTTCTTT.

This clonotype counts as medium-sized. V is TRBV2 and J is TRBJ2-3, with D perhaps assigned TRBD1 or TRBD2 (5 bases each). The CDR3 is made up of 15 amino acids. V dropped 5 bases and J dropped 0 bases, with 12 bases sitting between them. Germline CDR1 reads SNHLY; CDR2 reads FYNNEI. This chain's CDR3 is CASSPGTGSTDTQYF. DNA of the CDR3: TGTGCCAGCAGTCCAGGGACGGGAAGCACAGATACGCAGTATTTT.

The chain joins TRBV7-6 to TRBJ1-5; D is ambiguous. CDR1 and CDR2 from the germline V gene are SGHVS and FNYEAQ. This CDR3 is 14 amino acids long. Trimming stripped 1 base from V and 10 bases from J, with 14 bases between. The CDR3 sequence is CASSLGEGSKPQHF. Here the CDR3 DNA reads TGTGCCAGCAGCTTAGGAGAGGGATCGAAACCCCAGCATTTT.

The V gene is TRBV27, the J gene TRBJ1-2, with TRBD1 matching 11 bases. This CDR3 is 14 amino acids long. V dropped 8 bases and J dropped 3; count of bases not matched to a gene: 5. The V gene's germline CDR1 is MNHEY and CDR2 SMNVEV (reference sequence). The CDR3 is CASLRTGGDYGYTF. The CDR3 DNA is TGTGCCAGCCTTCGGACAGGGGGCGACTATGGCTACACCTTC.

This clonotype was observed a few times. V is TRBV15 and J is TRBJ2-2; D is uncertain. The CDR3 covers 17 residues. Trimming pared 0 bases from V and 5 bases from J, leaving 16 bases between. CDR1 and CDR2 from the germline V gene are LNHNV and YYDKDF (reference sequence). DNA for the CDR3: TGTGCCACCAGCAGAGATGACGTACGGGTTGGTACCGGGGAGCTGTTTTTT. This encodes CATSRDDVRVGTGELFF.

The chain recombines TRBV9 with TRBJ2-1; tentative D call: TRBD1 (5 bases). Germline loops: CDR1 SGDLS, CDR2 YYNGEE. CDR3 length equals 13 residues. Trimming pared 0 bases from V and 6 bases from J, leaving 7 bases between. The CDR3 reads CASSVGRGNEQFF. Written as DNA, the CDR3 is TGTGCCAGCAGCGTAGGTAGGGGCAATGAGCAGTTCTTC.

The genes are TRBV7-3 and TRBJ1-2; TRBD1 aligns across 10 bases. CDR1 and CDR2 from the germline V gene are SGHTA and FQGTGA. This CDR3 region has 14 residues. Trimming removed 5 bases from V and 6 bases from J; junction bases left unmatched: 6. Here the CDR3 DNA reads TGTGCCAGCAGCCTTCAAGGGACAGGGGATGGCTACACCTTC. Its protein is CASSLQGTGDGYTF.

This clonotype was seen a handful of times. J is TRBJ1-2 and V is TRBV7-3; TRBD1 aligns across 7 bases. CDR1 is SGHTA, CDR2 FQGTGA, per germline. V was pared by 0 bases and J by 4 bases, with 11 bases of the junction left unmatched. CDR3 length equals 17 residues. CDR3 bases: TGTGCCAGCAGCTTAACCGGTACAGGGGCGGGGATCTATGGCTACACCTTC. This codes for CASSLTGTGAGIYGYTF.

This clonotype was counted only a few times. The chain links TRBV29-1 to TRBJ2-1; TRBD2 agrees at 9 bases. The V gene end was trimmed by 2 bases and the J gene end by 12 bases; junction bases not matched to a gene: 11. The CDR3 is 14 residues long. CDR1 SQVTM and CDR2 ANQGSEA come from the germline V gene. The CDR3 sequence is CSVESSGTVWWQFF. The CDR3 nucleotides read TGCAGCGTTGAATCTAGCGGGACAGTTTGGTGGCAGTTCTTC.

The chain employs TRBV6-6 and TRBJ1-5; D might be TRBD1 (6 bases). The CDR3 extends over 13 amino acids. With 2 bases removed from V and 5 bases from J, the gap between germline ends came to 7 bases. Germline V gene data show CDR1 as MNHNY and CDR2 as SVGAGI (reference sequence). Written as DNA, the CDR3 is TGTGCCAGCAGTTACCAGGGGTATCAGCCCCAGCATTTT. This gives the protein CASSYQGYQPQHF.